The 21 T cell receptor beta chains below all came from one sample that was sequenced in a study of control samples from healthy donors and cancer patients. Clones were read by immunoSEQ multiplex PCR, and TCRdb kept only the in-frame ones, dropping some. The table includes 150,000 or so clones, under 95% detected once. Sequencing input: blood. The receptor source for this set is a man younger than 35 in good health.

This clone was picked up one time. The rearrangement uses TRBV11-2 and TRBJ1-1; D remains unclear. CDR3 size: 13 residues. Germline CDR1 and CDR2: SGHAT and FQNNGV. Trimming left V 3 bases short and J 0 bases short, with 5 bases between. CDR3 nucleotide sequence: TGTGCCAGCAGCTTGGGTATGAACACTGAAGCTTTCTTT. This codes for CASSLGMNTEAFF. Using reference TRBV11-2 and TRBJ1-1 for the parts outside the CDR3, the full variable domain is EAGVAQSPRYKIIEKRQSVAFWCNPISGHATLYWYQQILGQGPKLLIQFQNNGVVDDSQLPKDRFSAERLKGVDSTLKIQPAKLEDSAVYLCASSLGMNTEAFFGQGTRLTVV.

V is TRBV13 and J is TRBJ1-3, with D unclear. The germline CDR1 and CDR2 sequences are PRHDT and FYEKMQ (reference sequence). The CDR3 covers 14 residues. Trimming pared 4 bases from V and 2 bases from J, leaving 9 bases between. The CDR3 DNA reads TGTGCCAGCAGCTCCGGAGGGACTGGAAACACCATATATTTT. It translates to CASSSGGTGNTIYF.

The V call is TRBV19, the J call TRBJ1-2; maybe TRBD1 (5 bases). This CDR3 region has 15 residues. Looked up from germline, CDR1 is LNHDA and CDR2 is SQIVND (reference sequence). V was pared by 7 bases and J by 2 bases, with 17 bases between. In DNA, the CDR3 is TGTGCCAGTAACTTCAAAGGGGATAACAACTATGGCTACACCTTC. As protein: CASNFKGDNNYGYTF.

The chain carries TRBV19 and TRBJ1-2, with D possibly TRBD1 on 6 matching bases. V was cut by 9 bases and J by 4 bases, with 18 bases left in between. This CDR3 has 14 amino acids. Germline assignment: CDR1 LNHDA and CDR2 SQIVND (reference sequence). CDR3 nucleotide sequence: TGTGCCAGAGGGGGGCCCAAGGATGGCTATGGCTACACCTTC. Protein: CARGGPKDGYGYTF.

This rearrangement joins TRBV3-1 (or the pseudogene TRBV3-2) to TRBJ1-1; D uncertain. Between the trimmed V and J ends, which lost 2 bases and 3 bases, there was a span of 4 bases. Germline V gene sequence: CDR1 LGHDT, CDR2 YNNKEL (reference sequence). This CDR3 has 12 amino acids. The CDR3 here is CASSQRDTEAFF. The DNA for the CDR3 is TGTGCCAGCAGCCAAAGGGACACTGAAGCTTTCTTT.

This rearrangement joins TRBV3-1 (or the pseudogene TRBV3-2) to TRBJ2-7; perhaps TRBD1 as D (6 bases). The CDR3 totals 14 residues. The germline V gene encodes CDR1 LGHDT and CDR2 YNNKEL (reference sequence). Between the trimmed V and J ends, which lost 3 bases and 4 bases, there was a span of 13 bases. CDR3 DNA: TGTGCCAGCAGCCATCTGGGGGCAATATACGAGCAGTACTTC. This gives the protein CASSHLGAIYEQYF.

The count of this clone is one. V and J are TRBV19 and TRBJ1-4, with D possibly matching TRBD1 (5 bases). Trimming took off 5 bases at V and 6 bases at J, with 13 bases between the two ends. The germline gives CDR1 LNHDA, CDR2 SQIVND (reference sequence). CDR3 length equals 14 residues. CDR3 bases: TGTGCCAGTAGTTCCCGGGACGGTGATGAAAAACTGTTTTTT. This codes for CASSSRDGDEKLFF. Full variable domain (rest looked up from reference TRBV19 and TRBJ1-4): DGGITQSPKYLFRKEGQNVTLSCEQNLNHDAMYWYRQDPGQGLRLIYYSQIVNDFQKGDIAEGYSVSREKKESFPLTVTSAQKNPTAFYLCASSSRDGDEKLFFGSGTQLSVL.

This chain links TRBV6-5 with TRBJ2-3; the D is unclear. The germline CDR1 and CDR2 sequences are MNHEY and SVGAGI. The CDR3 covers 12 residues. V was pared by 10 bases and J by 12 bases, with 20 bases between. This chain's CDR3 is CATRGRPNQQYF. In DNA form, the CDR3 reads TGTGCCACCCGAGGAAGACCTAATCAACAGTATTTT.

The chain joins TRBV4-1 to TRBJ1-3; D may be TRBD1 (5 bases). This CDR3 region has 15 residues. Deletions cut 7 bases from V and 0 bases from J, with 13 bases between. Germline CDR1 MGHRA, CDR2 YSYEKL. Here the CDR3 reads CASKPDRASGNTIYF. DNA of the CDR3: TGCGCCAGCAAACCCGACAGAGCCTCTGGAAACACCATATATTTT.

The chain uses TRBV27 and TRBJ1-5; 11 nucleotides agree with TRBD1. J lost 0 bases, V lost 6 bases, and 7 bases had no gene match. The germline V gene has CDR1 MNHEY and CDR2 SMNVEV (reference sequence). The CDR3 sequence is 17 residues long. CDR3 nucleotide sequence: TGTGCCAGCAGACCGGGACAGGGGGTTTATAGCAATCAGCCCCAGCATTTT. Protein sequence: CASRPGQGVYSNQPQHF.

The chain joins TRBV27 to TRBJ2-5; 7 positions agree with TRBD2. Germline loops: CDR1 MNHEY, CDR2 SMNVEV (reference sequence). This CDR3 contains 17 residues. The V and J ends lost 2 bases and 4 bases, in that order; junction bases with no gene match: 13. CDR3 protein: CASSLKPPSGRRETQYF. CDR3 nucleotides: TGTGCCAGCAGTTTAAAACCCCCTAGCGGCCGTCGAGAGACCCAGTACTTC.

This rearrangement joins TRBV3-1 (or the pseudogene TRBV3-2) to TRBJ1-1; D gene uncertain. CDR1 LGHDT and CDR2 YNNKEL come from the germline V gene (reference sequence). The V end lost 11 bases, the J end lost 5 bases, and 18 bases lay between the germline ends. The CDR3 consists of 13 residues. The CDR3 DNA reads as TGTGCCCCCCCTTGGGTCAGGCGGACTGAAGCTTTCTTT. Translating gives CAPPWVRRTEAFF.

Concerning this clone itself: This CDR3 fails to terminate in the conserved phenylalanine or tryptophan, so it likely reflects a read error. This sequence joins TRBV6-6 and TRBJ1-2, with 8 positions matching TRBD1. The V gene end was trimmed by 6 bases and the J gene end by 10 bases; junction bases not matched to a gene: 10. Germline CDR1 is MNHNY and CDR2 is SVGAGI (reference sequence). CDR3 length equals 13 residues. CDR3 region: CASSSIRQGTYTL. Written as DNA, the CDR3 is TGTGCCAGCAGCAGCATCCGACAGGGGACCTACACCCTC.

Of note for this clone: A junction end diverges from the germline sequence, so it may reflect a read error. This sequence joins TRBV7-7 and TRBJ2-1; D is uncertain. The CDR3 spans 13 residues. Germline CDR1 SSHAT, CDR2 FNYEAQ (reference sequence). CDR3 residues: CASSLGRYNEQFF. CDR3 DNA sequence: TGTGCTAGCAGCTTAGGCCGGTACAATGAGCAGTTCTTC.

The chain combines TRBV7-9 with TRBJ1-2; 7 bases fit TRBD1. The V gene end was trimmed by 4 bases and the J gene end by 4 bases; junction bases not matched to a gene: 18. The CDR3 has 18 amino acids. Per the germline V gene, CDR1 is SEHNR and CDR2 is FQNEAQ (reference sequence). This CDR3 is CASSSPSPTGDLTYGYTF. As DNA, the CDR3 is TGTGCCAGCAGCTCCCCGTCCCCAACAGGGGACCTTACCTATGGCTACACCTTC.

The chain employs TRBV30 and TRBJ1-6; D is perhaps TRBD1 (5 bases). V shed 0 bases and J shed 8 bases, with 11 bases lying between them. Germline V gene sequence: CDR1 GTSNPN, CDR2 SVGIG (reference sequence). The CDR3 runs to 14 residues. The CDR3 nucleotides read TGTGCCTGGAGTGTACGGGGGAGTGATTCACCCCTCCACTTT. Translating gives CAWSVRGSDSPLHF. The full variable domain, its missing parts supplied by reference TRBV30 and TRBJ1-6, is SQTIHQWPATLVQPVGSPLSLECTVEGTSNPNLYWYRQAAGRGLQLLFYSVGIGQISSEVPQNLSASRPQDRQFILSSKKLLLSDSGFYLCAWSVRGSDSPLHFGNGTRLTVT.

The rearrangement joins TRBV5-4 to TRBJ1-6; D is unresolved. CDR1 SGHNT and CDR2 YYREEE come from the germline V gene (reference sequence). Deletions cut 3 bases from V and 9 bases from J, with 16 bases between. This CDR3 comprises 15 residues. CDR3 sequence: CASSSGSGFTSPLHF. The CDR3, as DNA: TGTGCCAGCAGCTCCGGGTCGGGGTTTACTTCACCCCTCCACTTT.

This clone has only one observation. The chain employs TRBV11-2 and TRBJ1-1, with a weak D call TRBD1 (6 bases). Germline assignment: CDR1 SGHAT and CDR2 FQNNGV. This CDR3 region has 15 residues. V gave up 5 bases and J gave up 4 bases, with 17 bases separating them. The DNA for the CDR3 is TGTGCCAGCAGCCCACCCCGGGACACCCTCACTGAAGCTTTCTTT. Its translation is CASSPPRDTLTEAFF.

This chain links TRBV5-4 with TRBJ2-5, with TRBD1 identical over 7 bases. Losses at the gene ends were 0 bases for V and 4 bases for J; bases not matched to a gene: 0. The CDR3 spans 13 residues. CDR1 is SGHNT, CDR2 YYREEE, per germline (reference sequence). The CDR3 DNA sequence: TGTGCCAGCAGCTTGGGACAGGGAGAGACCCAGTACTTC. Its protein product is CASSLGQGETQYF. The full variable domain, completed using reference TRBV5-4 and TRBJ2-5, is ETGVTQSPTHLIKTRGQQVTLRCSSQSGHNTVSWYQQALGQGPQFIFQYYREEENGRGNFPPRFSGLQFPNYSSELNVNALELDDSALYLCASSLGQGETQYFGPGTRLLVL.

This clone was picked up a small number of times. The CDR3 region has the DNA TGTGCCAGCAGTGAGGACAGGGGCAATCAGCCCCAGCATTTT. Amino acid sequence: CASSEDRGNQPQHF. The rearrangement links TRBV6-2 or TRBV6-3 to TRBJ1-5; TRBD1 matches 8 bases. Germline assignment: CDR1 MNHEY and CDR2 SVGEGT. V was pared by 5 bases and J by 2 bases, with 2 bases of the junction left unmatched. This CDR3 is 14 amino acids long.

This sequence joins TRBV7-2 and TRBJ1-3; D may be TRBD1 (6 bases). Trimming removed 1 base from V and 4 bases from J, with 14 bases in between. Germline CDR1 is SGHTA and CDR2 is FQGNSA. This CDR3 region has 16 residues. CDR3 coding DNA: TGTGCCAGCAGCTTAGGGGCAGGGGCCTCGGGAAACACCATATATTTT. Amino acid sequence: CASSLGAGASGNTIYF.